What follows are 28 T cell receptor beta chains derived from one specimen sequenced in a study of blood T cell repertoires in COVID-19. Only in-frame clones appear in the TCRdb table, and some are missing; sequencing was by immunoSEQ multiplex PCR. The sample contains some 97,000 clones, 90% of which appear only once. Sequenced: peripheral blood. These receptor sequences come from a man in his sixties with acute or convalescent COVID-19.

The chain carries TRBV5-1 and TRBJ1-1; 9 bases line up with TRBD1. There are 16 residues in the CDR3. CDR1 and CDR2 (germline): SGHRS, YFSETQ. V shed 2 bases, J shed 0 bases, and the junction held 5 bases outside the gene matches. CDR3 region: CASSFGTGLMNTEAFF. The DNA of the CDR3 is TGCGCCAGCAGCTTTGGGACAGGGCTCATGAACACTGAAGCTTTCTTT. Full variable domain (outside the CDR3, taken from reference TRBV5-1 and TRBJ1-1): KAGVTQTPRYLIKTRGQQVTLSCSPISGHRSVSWYQQTPGQGLQFLFEYFSETQRNKGNFPGRFSGRQFSNSRSEMNVSTLELGDSALYLCASSFGTGLMNTEAFFGQGTRLTVV.

V is TRBV7-9 and J is TRBJ1-2, with D perhaps matching TRBD1 (5 bases). Germline V gene lookup returns CDR1 SEHNR and CDR2 FQNEAQ (reference sequence). This CDR3 has 12 amino acids. Trimming took 8 bases from V and 7 from J, leaving 14 bases between them. The CDR3 reads CASVAGMGGYTF. DNA of the CDR3: TGTGCCAGCGTAGCAGGGATGGGTGGCTACACCTTC.

The genes are TRBV7-2 and TRBJ1-1; 7 bases fit TRBD1. The CDR3 contains 13 residues. From germline, CDR1 is SGHTA and CDR2 FQGNSA. Germline trimming cut 5 bases from V and 8 bases from J; bases unmatched to any gene: 8. The CDR3 coding sequence is TGTGCCAGCAGCACCCCGACAGGGAGGGAAGCTTTCTTT. It specifies CASSTPTGREAFF. The full variable domain, in which reference TRBV7-2 and TRBJ1-1 provide the parts outside the CDR3, is GAGVSQSPSNKVTEKGKDVELRCDPISGHTALYWYRQSLGQGLEFLIYFQGNSAPDKSGLPSDRFSAERTGGSVSTLTIQRTQQEDSAVYLCASSTPTGREAFFGQGTRLTVV.

The CDR3: CAGIGDRAYEQYF. The CDR3 region has the DNA TGTGCCGGGATAGGGGACAGGGCCTACGAGCAGTACTTC. The chain couples TRBV19 to TRBJ2-7; TRBD1 matches at 9 bases. V lost 11 bases, J lost 2 bases, and 7 bases stayed unmatched. This CDR3 comprises 13 residues. CDR1 and CDR2 (germline): LNHDA, SQIVND (reference sequence).

This clone appeared a single time. The chain combines TRBV5-4 with TRBJ2-3; 8 bases are a match to TRBD1. The V and J ends lost 2 bases and 0 bases, in that order; junction bases with no gene match: 5. Germline V CDR1 and CDR2: SGHNT, YYREEE (reference sequence). This CDR3 region has 16 residues. CDR3 sequence (DNA): TGTGCCAGCAGCTTATCTCGGACAGGGAGCACAGATACGCAGTATTTT. This encodes CASSLSRTGSTDTQYF.

V gene TRBV9 combines with J gene TRBJ2-2; 7 bases align to TRBD2. Trimming at V came to 0 bases and at J to 3 bases, leaving 2 bases not matched to a gene. This CDR3 region has 15 residues. Germline CDR1 SGDLS, CDR2 YYNGEE. The CDR3 sequence: CASSVGGGDTGELFF. DNA of the CDR3: TGTGCCAGCAGCGTAGGTGGGGGGGACACCGGGGAGCTGTTTTTT.

In DNA, the CDR3 is TGTGCCAGTAGTTTCAACCTCGGACAGGGAAGCGTTGGAAACACCATATATTTT. Translating gives CASSFNLGQGSVGNTIYF. The J gene is TRBJ1-3, the V gene TRBV19; 8 bases fit TRBD1. CDR3 length: 18 residues. CDR1 LNHDA and CDR2 SQIVND come from the germline V gene (reference sequence). The V and J ends lost 5 bases and 3 bases, in that order; junction bases with no gene match: 15. Full variable domain (outside the CDR3, taken from reference TRBV19 and TRBJ1-3): DGGITQSPKYLFRKEGQNVTLSCEQNLNHDAMYWYRQDPGQGLRLIYYSQIVNDFQKGDIAEGYSVSREKKESFPLTVTSAQKNPTAFYLCASSFNLGQGSVGNTIYFGEGSWLTVV.

V gene TRBV5-1 combines with J gene TRBJ1-4; D remains ambiguous. Deletions cut 2 bases from V and 0 bases from J, with 8 bases between. Per the germline V gene, CDR1 is SGHRS and CDR2 is YFSETQ. The CDR3 spans 15 residues. This CDR3 is CASSLGSATNEKLFF. CDR3 sequence (DNA): TGCGCCAGCAGCTTAGGCAGCGCAACTAATGAAAAACTGTTTTTT.

The gene calls are TRBV19 and TRBJ1-6, with D perhaps TRBD1 (6 bases). V shed 7 bases and J shed 9 bases, with 16 bases lying between them. CDR1 and CDR2 from the germline V gene are LNHDA and SQIVND (reference sequence). This CDR3 is 14 amino acids long. The CDR3 sequence: CASTPTGLRSPLHF. In DNA form, the CDR3 reads TGTGCCAGTACCCCCACAGGGCTCCGTTCACCCCTCCACTTT.

By sample share, this clone is medium-sized (0.01 to 0.1%). The chain links TRBV28 to TRBJ1-5, with 7 positions matching TRBD1. This CDR3 contains 15 residues. V trimming: 8 bases; J trimming: 4 bases; junction bases outside the gene matches: 11. Per the germline V gene, CDR1 is MDHEN and CDR2 is SYDVKM. The CDR3 DNA reads as TGTGCCAGCCTTCATCCTCAGGGGGGAAATCAGCCCCAGCATTTT. Translation gives CASLHPQGGNQPQHF.

The chain is built from TRBV11-2 and TRBJ1-1, with a possible D match to TRBD1 (5 bases). CDR1 and CDR2 (germline): SGHAT, FQNNGV. Between the trimmed V and J ends, which lost 1 base and 4 bases, there was a span of 13 bases. CDR3 length: 15 amino acids. The CDR3 nucleotides read TGTGCCAGCAGCTTAGGGAGGGCCAGGGCCACTGAAGCTTTCTTT. This gives the protein CASSLGRARATEAFF.

The chain has TRBV19 and TRBJ1-6; 8 nucleotides match TRBD1. The junction had 7 bases not matched to a gene; V was cut back by 2 bases and J by 7 bases. The germline V gene has CDR1 LNHDA and CDR2 SQIVND (reference sequence). The CDR3 sequence is 16 residues long. The CDR3 here is CASSILPGTGNSPLHF. In nucleotides, the CDR3 is TGTGCCAGTAGTATATTACCGGGGACAGGAAATTCACCCCTCCACTTT.

This clone appeared once. The chain combines TRBV5-1 with TRBJ2-3; a weak D match, TRBD1 (6 bases). The CDR3 covers 13 residues. Germline V gives CDR1 SGHRS, CDR2 YFSETQ. V lost 2 bases and J lost 4, with 8 bases in between. For the CDR3, the DNA is TGCGCCAGCAGCTTTTACAGGGCAGATACGCAGTATTTT. Its translation: CASSFYRADTQYF.

V gene TRBV11-2 combines with J gene TRBJ1-5, with a weak D call TRBD1 (6 bases). The CDR3 sequence is 15 residues long. The V gene lost 1 base and the J gene lost 3 bases, with 10 bases spanning the gap. Germline values: CDR1 SGHAT, CDR2 FQNNGV. This CDR3 reads CASSLVSGVNQPQHF. DNA of the CDR3: TGTGCCAGCAGCTTAGTGTCAGGGGTCAATCAGCCCCAGCATTTT. Together with reference TRBV11-2 and TRBJ1-5, the CDR3 gives the full variable domain: EAGVAQSPRYKIIEKRQSVAFWCNPISGHATLYWYQQILGQGPKLLIQFQNNGVVDDSQLPKDRFSAERLKGVDSTLKIQPAKLEDSAVYLCASSLVSGVNQPQHFGDGTRLSIL.

J is TRBJ1-1 and V is TRBV19; no clear D gene. V was pared by 6 bases and J by 1 base, with 9 bases between. CDR3 length equals 13 residues. The germline V gene has CDR1 LNHDA and CDR2 SQIVND (reference sequence). CDR3 sequence: CASRIDWNTEAFF. The CDR3, as DNA: TGTGCCAGTAGGATTGACTGGAACACTGAAGCTTTCTTT.

J is TRBJ2-7 and V is TRBV7-2, with 8 bases identical to TRBD2. The CDR3 sequence is 13 residues long. Germline V gene sequence: CDR1 SGHTA, CDR2 FQGNSA. The trim removed 4 bases at V and 6 bases at J, leaving 5 bases unmatched. The DNA for the CDR3 is TGTGCCAGCAGCTGGAGCGGGGGCTCCGAGCAGTACGTC. Its protein is CASSWSGGSEQYV.

This clone was recorded once. The chain couples TRBV5-1 to TRBJ2-5; tentative D call: TRBD1 (6 bases). V dropped 0 bases and J dropped 5 bases, with 11 bases sitting between them. Per the germline V gene, CDR1 is SGHRS and CDR2 is YFSETQ. This CDR3 comprises 14 residues. Here the CDR3 reads CASSLGGRGETQYF. Here the CDR3 DNA reads TGCGCCAGCAGCTTGGGGGGGCGAGGGGAGACCCAGTACTTC.

The V call is TRBV27, the J call TRBJ1-4, with a weak D call TRBD1 (6 bases). The germline V gene encodes CDR1 MNHEY and CDR2 SMNVEV (reference sequence). V gave up 5 bases and J gave up 5 bases, with 15 bases separating them. The CDR3 covers 15 residues. CDR3 in amino acids: CASSAQGRGNEKLFF. The CDR3 bases are TGTGCCAGCAGTGCACAGGGAAGGGGGAATGAAAAACTGTTTTTT.

The chain is built from TRBV5-1 and TRBJ1-2; D not certain. The V end lost 1 base, the J end lost 5 bases, and 12 bases lay between the germline ends. Germline V gene data show CDR1 as SGHRS and CDR2 as YFSETQ. The length of the CDR3 is 14 residues. DNA of the CDR3: TGCGCCAGCAGCTTGATCTCAGGTTCATATGGCTACACCTTC. Residues: CASSLISGSYGYTF.

The chain recombines TRBV9 with TRBJ1-1; maybe TRBD1 (5 bases). There are 12 residues in the CDR3. V was shortened by 4 bases and J by 7 bases, with 11 bases between the two germline ends. CDR1 and CDR2 (germline): SGDLS, YYNGEE. The CDR3 DNA follows: TGTGCCAGCAGCCCCCGGGGGGATGAAGCTTTCTTT. Encoded protein: CASSPRGDEAFF.

This chain links TRBV30 with TRBJ2-2, with D uncertain. From germline, CDR1 is GTSNPN and CDR2 SVGIG (reference sequence). The CDR3 spans 14 residues. Trimming removed 3 bases at V and 7 bases at J, with 15 bases between. The CDR3 is CAWRLSPAGGELFF. CDR3 DNA sequence: TGTGCCTGGAGACTATCCCCCGCTGGCGGGGAGCTGTTTTTT.

This sequence joins TRBV18 and TRBJ1-2, with 8 bases identical to TRBD1. The CDR3 length is 14 residues. Germline CDR1 KGHSH, CDR2 LQKENI. V shed 2 bases and J 7 bases; nucleotides not matched to a gene: 6. The CDR3 nucleotides are TGTGCCAGCTCACCAGAGACAGGGGTCGCTGGCTACACCTTC. This sequence encodes CASSPETGVAGYTF. Filled out from reference TRBV18 and TRBJ1-2, the complete variable domain reads NAGVMQNPRHLVRRRGQEARLRCSPMKGHSHVYWYRQLPEEGLKFMVYLQKENIIDESGMPKERFSAEFPKEGPSILRIQQVVRGDSAAYFCASSPETGVAGYTFGSGTRLTVV.

The chain recombines TRBV25-1 with TRBJ1-5; D perhaps matches TRBD1 (5 bases). V dropped 8 bases and J dropped 4 bases, with 15 bases sitting between them. In germline, CDR1 is MGHDK, CDR2 SYGVNS. The length of the CDR3 is 14 residues. CDR3 protein: CASGSSGLNQPQHF. The CDR3 bases are TGTGCCAGCGGGTCCTCAGGGCTGAATCAGCCCCAGCATTTT.

For this clone: This may arise from a read error, as a much more abundant clone is one base away. The same CDR3 is also encoded by other DNA sequences in this sample. This chain uses TRBV5-1 with TRBJ1-1; D is perhaps TRBD1 (6 bases). Germline CDR1 is SGHRS and CDR2 is YFSETQ. Trimming shortened V by 3 bases and J by 1 base, and 10 bases separated the two germline ends. The CDR3 runs 14 residues. CDR3 nucleotides: TGCGCCAGCAGCTCGGGACAACCGAACACTGAAGCTTTCTTT. Protein sequence: CASSSGQPNTEAFF.

V gene TRBV5-1 combines with J gene TRBJ1-5; 7 bases line up with TRBD1. The junction had 10 bases not matched to a gene; V was cut back by 4 bases and J by 6 bases. The germline V gene encodes CDR1 SGHRS and CDR2 YFSETQ. The CDR3 runs to 15 residues. The CDR3 bases are TGCGCCAGCAGCGCCGAAGGGACAGTCGGTCAGCCCCAGCATTTT. Its translation: CASSAEGTVGQPQHF.

The chain links TRBV5-4 to TRBJ2-3, with D possibly being TRBD2 (7 bases). The CDR3 contains 16 residues. Per germline, CDR1 SGHNT and CDR2 YYREEE (reference sequence). With 4 bases removed from V and 0 bases from J, the gap between germline ends came to 15 bases. The CDR3 here is CASSGRGATSTDTQYF. For the CDR3, the DNA is TGTGCCAGCAGCGGTCGGGGGGCCACAAGCACAGATACGCAGTATTTT.

V gene TRBV7-2 combines with J gene TRBJ2-7; D possibly corresponds to TRBD2 (5 bases). The CDR3 sequence is 14 residues long. Germline CDR1 and CDR2: SGHTA and FQGNSA. Trimming pared 5 bases from V and 1 base from J, leaving 12 bases between. CDR3 region: CASSRLSGSYEQYF. The CDR3, as DNA: TGTGCCAGCAGCCGTCTCAGCGGATCCTACGAGCAGTACTTC.

J is TRBJ1-2 and V is TRBV5-1; 10 bases are shared with TRBD1. CDR1 SGHRS and CDR2 YFSETQ come from the germline V gene. The CDR3 has 13 amino acids. Losses at the gene ends were 7 bases for V and 5 bases for J; bases not matched to a gene: 5. In DNA, the CDR3 is TGCGCCAGCTATGGGACAGGGGTATATGGCTACACCTTC. Translation: CASYGTGVYGYTF.